This section outlines one T cell receptor (beta chain) sequence together with its context. Some clones are missing from TCRdb's copy, which holds only in-frame ones; the method was immunoSEQ multiplex PCR. The table has 25,000 to 30,000 clones, more than 75% seen once; the top ten hold approximately 2.3%. Trimming removed 4 bases at V and 1 base at J, with 22 bases between. Germline V gene sequence: CDR1 SGHTA, CDR2 FQGNSA. CDR3 size: 18 residues. These data come from a study of stem cell transplantation in POMP-related autoinflammatory disease. This receptor was obtained from a human donor with POMP-related autoinflammation and immune dysregulation (PRAID). The sequencing here drew on CD4+ T cells from PBMCs, taken before stem cell transplantation. The V gene is TRBV7-2, the J gene TRBJ1-2; D is possibly TRBD1 (6 bases). The CDR3 DNA reads TGTGCCAGCAGCTCTTACTCCAAGGGACAACAAGTTAACTATGGCTACACCTTC. Translation gives CASSSYSKGQQVNYGYTF.